This entry lists 13 T cell receptor beta chains sequenced from one sample in a study of T cells in Graves' hyperthyroidism and ophthalmopathy. Amplification yielded TCR beta CDR3 regions, with RNA transcripts as the source. First-round RT-PCR targeting the TCR CDR3 was performed with the HTBI primer set. TCRdb re-called the multiplex PCR reads through MiXCR, storing one row per CDR3 protein. The sample has under 400,000 distinct CDR3 sequences; about 15% are singletons. Material: blood. These receptors all come from a woman in her sixties or seventies with Graves' hyperthyroidism.

This clonotype appeared a few times. The chain combines TRBV4-1 with TRBJ1-3, with a tentative D call TRBD1 (5 bases). Trimming pared 2 bases from V and 5 bases from J, leaving 22 bases between. From germline, CDR1 is MGHRA and CDR2 YSYEKL. This CDR3 is 18 amino acids long. CDR3 nucleotide sequence: TGCGCCAGCAGCCAACGAGCCCGAGGGGCCACTACTAGAAACACCATATATTTT. The encoded protein is CASSQRARGATTRNTIYF.

At least ten counts were recorded for this clonotype. V and J are TRBV7-2 and TRBJ2-5; 10 positions agree with TRBD1. With 8 bases clipped from V and 2 bases from J, the junction kept 11 bases outside the gene matches. Germline values: CDR1 SGHTA, CDR2 FQGNSA. This CDR3 has 16 residues. This CDR3 is CASPNNWGQGQETQYF. CDR3 DNA: TGTGCCAGCCCCAATAATTGGGGACAGGGGCAAGAGACCCAGTACTTC.

This clonotype appeared many times. The chain is built from TRBV19 and TRBJ2-2; D perhaps matches TRBD2 (5 bases). Between the trimmed V and J ends, which lost 3 bases and 4 bases, there was a span of 12 bases. CDR1 is LNHDA, CDR2 SQIVND, per germline (reference sequence). The CDR3 totals 15 residues. The DNA for the CDR3 is TGTGCCAGTAGTATCCGTGGGAGTGGCACCGGGGAGCTGTTTTTT. Protein: CASSIRGSGTGELFF.

There are many counts of this clonotype. The rearrangement joins TRBV20-1 to TRBJ2-7; 9 bases agree with TRBD1. The CDR3 is 14 amino acids. Per germline, CDR1 DFQATT and CDR2 SNEGSKA (reference sequence). V dropped 3 bases and J dropped 2; count of bases not matched to a gene: 5. The CDR3 here is CSARVTGGTYEQYF. The CDR3 DNA reads TGCAGTGCTAGGGTGACAGGGGGAACCTACGAGCAGTACTTC.

This clonotype was seen repeatedly, ten times or more. J is TRBJ2-7 and V is TRBV18; D is undetermined. Trimming pared 6 bases from V and 1 base from J, leaving 13 bases between. There are 14 residues in the CDR3. Germline V CDR1 and CDR2: KGHSH, LQKENI. Written as DNA, the CDR3 is TGTGCCAGCTCCCGCCCCACAGAATCCTACGAGCAGTACTTC. Protein: CASSRPTESYEQYF.

This clonotype was recorded many times. The V and J genes are TRBV11-2 and TRBJ2-7; 8 bases are a match to TRBD2. CDR1 SGHAT and CDR2 FQNNGV come from the germline V gene. The CDR3 runs to 14 residues. J lost 5 bases, V lost 0 bases, and 3 bases had no gene match. DNA for the CDR3: TGTGCCAGCAGCTTAGAGGCGGGAGGCAACGAGCAGTACTTC. It translates to CASSLEAGGNEQYF.

This clonotype was picked up many times. The rearrangement uses TRBV5-1 and TRBJ1-2; D might be TRBD1 (5 bases). Trimming took 4 bases from V and 7 from J, leaving 17 bases between them. CDR1 and CDR2 (germline): SGHRS, YFSETQ. The CDR3 contains 14 residues. The CDR3 is CASSPTGLPSGYTF. CDR3 bases: TGCGCCAGCAGCCCAACGGGACTCCCCTCTGGCTACACCTTC.

This clonotype came up a few times. This sequence joins TRBV2 and TRBJ2-7, with D possibly TRBD2 on 5 matching bases. Germline assignment: CDR1 SNHLY and CDR2 FYNNEI. Trimming cost V 7 bases and J 9 bases, with 19 bases left between them. This CDR3 contains 13 residues. CDR3 in DNA: TGTGCCAGCACGGCGCCTAGGGAGTACACGCAGTACTTC. This translates into CASTAPREYTQYF.

The V and J genes are TRBV3-1 and TRBJ2-7; the match to TRBD2 covers 8 bases. Germline CDR1 and CDR2: LGHDT and YNNKEL (reference sequence). CDR3 size: 13 residues. V gave up 3 bases and J gave up 5 bases; unmatched junction bases: 3. The CDR3 region is CASSHGGADEQYF. The CDR3 DNA sequence: TGTGCCAGCAGCCACGGGGGGGCCGACGAGCAGTACTTC.

Only a few counts were recorded for this clonotype. The chain employs TRBV30 and TRBJ1-3; D gene ambiguous. CDR1 GTSNPN and CDR2 SVGIG come from the germline V gene (reference sequence). With 3 bases removed from V and 0 bases from J, the gap between germline ends came to 12 bases. The CDR3 runs 15 residues. CDR3 loop: CAWRTPGNSGNTIYF. CDR3 DNA: TGTGCCTGGAGAACCCCGGGAAACTCTGGAAACACCATATATTTT.

This clonotype came up many times. The chain is built from TRBV15 and TRBJ1-5; D remains ambiguous. Looked up from germline, CDR1 is LNHNV and CDR2 is YYDKDF (reference sequence). This CDR3 is 10 amino acids long. V lost 8 bases and J 5 bases, leaving 4 bases between the germline ends. CDR3 bases: TGTGCCACCGGACATCAGCCCCAGCATTTT. It encodes CATGHQPQHF.

This clonotype was observed many times. The rearrangement joins TRBV24-1 to TRBJ2-2; no clear D. CDR1 is KGHDR, CDR2 SFDVKD, per germline. Deletions cut 3 bases from V and 6 bases from J, with 13 bases between. This CDR3 is 15 amino acids long. CDR3 region: CATSDPRTPAGELFF. The CDR3 nucleotides read TGTGCCACCAGTGATCCCCGTACCCCGGCCGGGGAGCTGTTTTTT.

This clonotype was observed a few times. The chain is built from TRBV9 and TRBJ2-1, with D unclear. Trimming took off 0 bases at V and 9 bases at J, with 7 bases between the two ends. Germline V gene sequence: CDR1 SGDLS, CDR2 YYNGEE. This CDR3 region has 12 residues. The CDR3 is CASSVGRSEQFF. The CDR3, as DNA: TGTGCCAGCAGCGTAGGGCGGAGTGAGCAGTTCTTC.